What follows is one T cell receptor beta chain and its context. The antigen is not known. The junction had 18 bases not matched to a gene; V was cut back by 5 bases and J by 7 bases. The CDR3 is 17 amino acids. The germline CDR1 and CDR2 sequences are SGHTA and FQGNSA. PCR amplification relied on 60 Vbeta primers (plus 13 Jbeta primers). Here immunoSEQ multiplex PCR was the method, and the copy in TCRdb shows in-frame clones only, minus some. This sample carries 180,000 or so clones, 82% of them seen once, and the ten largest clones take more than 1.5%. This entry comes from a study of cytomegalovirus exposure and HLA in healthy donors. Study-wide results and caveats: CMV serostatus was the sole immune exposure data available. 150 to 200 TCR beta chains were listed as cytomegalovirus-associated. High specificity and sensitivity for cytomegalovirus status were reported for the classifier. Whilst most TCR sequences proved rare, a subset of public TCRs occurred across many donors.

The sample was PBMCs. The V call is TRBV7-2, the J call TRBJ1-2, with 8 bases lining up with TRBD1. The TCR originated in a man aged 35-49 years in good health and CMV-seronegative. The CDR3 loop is CASSHYLTGQGAGGYTF. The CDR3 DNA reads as TGTGCCAGCAGCCACTACCTTACCGGACAGGGTGCAGGTGGCTACACCTTC. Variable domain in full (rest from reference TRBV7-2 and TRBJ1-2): GAGVSQSPSNKVTEKGKDVELRCDPISGHTALYWYRQSLGQGLEFLIYFQGNSAPDKSGLPSDRFSAERTGGSVSTLTIQRTQQEDSAVYLCASSHYLTGQGAGGYTFGSGTRLTVV.